This TCR beta chain comes out of a study of blood T cell repertoires in COVID-19. Generated by immunoSEQ multiplex PCR, the TCRdb table keeps only in-frame clones and is missing some. Among 330,000 or so clones listed, more than 85% were seen once. Germline V CDR1 and CDR2: MDHEN, SYDVKM. This CDR3 is built from 18 residues. V was cut by 6 bases and J by 0 bases, with 21 bases left in between. The chain employs TRBV28 and TRBJ1-3, with a possible D match to TRBD1 (6 bases). This receptor was identified in a woman aged 30 to 39 who had recovered from COVID-19. Sequenced: PBMCs or T cells enriched from blood (not recorded which). The CDR3 spells CASSHPPEDRPSGNTIYF. DNA of the CDR3: TGTGCCAGCAGCCACCCCCCGGAGGACAGACCCTCTGGAAACACCATATATTTT.